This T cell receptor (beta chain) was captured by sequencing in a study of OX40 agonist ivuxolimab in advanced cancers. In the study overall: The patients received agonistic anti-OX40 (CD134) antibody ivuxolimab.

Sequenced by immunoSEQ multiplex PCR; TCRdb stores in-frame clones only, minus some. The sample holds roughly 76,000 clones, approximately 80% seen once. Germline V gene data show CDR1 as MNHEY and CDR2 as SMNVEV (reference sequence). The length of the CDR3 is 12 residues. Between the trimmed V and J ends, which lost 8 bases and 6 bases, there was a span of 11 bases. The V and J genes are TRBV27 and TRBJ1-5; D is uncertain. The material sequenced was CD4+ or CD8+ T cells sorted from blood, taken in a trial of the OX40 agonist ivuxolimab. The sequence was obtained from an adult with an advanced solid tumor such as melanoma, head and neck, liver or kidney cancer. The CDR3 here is CASGYGAQPQHF. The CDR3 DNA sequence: TGTGCCAGCGGATACGGTGCTCAGCCCCAGCATTTT.